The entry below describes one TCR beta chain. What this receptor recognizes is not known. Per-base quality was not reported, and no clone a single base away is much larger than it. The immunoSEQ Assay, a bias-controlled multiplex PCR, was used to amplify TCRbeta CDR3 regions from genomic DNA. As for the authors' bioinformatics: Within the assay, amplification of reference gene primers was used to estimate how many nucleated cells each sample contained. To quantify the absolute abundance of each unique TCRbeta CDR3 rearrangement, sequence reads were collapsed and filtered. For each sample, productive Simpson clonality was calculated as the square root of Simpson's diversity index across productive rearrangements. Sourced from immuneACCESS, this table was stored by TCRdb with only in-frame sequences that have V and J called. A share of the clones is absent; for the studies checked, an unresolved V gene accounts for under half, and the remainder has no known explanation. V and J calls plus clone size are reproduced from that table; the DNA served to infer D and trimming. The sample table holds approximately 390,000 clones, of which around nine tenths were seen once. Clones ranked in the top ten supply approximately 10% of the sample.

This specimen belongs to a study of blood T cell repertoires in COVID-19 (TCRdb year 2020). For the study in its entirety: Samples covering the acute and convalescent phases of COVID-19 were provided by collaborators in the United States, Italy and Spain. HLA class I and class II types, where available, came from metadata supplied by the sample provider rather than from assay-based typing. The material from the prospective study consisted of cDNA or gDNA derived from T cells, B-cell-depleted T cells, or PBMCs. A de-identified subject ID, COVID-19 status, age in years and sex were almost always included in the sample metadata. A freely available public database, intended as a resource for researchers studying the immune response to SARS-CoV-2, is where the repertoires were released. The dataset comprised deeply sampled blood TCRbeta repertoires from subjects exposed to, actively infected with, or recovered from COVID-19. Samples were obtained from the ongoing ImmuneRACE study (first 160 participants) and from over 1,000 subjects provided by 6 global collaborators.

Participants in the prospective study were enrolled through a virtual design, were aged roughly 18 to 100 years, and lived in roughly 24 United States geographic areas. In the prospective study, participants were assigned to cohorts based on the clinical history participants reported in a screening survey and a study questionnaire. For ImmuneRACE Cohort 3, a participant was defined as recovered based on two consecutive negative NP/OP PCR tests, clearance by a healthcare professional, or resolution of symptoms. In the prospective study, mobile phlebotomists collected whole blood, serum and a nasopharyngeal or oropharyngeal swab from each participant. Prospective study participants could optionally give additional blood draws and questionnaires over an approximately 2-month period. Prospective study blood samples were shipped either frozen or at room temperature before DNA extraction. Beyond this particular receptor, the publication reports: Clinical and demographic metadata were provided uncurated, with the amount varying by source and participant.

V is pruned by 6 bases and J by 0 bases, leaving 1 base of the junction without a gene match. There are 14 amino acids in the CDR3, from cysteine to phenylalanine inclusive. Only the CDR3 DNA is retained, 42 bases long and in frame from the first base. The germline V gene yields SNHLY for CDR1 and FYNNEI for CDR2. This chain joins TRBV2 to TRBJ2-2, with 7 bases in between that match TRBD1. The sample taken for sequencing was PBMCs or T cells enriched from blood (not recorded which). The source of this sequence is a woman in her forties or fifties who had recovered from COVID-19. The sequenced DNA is TGTGCCAGCAGGGGGACAGCGAACACCGGGGAGCTGTTTTTT. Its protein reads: CASRGTANTGELFF. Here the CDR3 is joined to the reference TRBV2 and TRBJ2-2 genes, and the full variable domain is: EPEVTQTPSHQVTQMGQEVILRCVPISNHLYFYWYRQILGQKVEFLVSFYNNEISEKSEIFDDQFSVERPDGSNFTLKIRSTKLEDSAMYFCASRGTANTGELFFGEGSRLTVL.